The 11 T cell receptor beta chains below were found in one sample sequenced in a study of blood T cell repertoires in COVID-19. Assay: immunoSEQ multiplex PCR; the TCRdb copy retains only in-frame clones and omits some. This table holds 200,000 to 250,000 clones, about 83% found once. Input material: PBMCs or T cells enriched from blood (not recorded which). Source of these receptors: a woman aged 45-59 years who had recovered from COVID-19.

This sequence joins TRBV5-5 and TRBJ2-7; 14 bases match TRBD2. V shed 4 bases and J 4 bases; nucleotides not matched to a gene: 10. The CDR3 extends over 17 amino acids. The V gene's germline CDR1 is SGHKS and CDR2 YYEKEE (reference sequence). CDR3 region: CASSRGTSGGSKYEQYF. In DNA form, the CDR3 reads TGTGCCAGCAGCCGTGGGACTAGCGGGGGAAGTAAGTACGAGCAGTACTTC.

The gene calls are TRBV5-1 and TRBJ1-4, with a tentative D call TRBD1 (5 bases). V was cut by 3 bases and J by 3 bases, with 9 bases left in between. Germline V CDR1 and CDR2: SGHRS, YFSETQ. The CDR3 runs to 14 residues. This CDR3 is CASSSGQANEKLFF. CDR3 DNA: TGCGCCAGCAGCTCAGGGCAAGCTAATGAAAAACTGTTTTTT.

The rearrangement joins TRBV4-3 to TRBJ2-3; possibly TRBD2 for D (5 bases). Germline V lookup: CDR1 LGHNA, CDR2 YSLEER. Trimming removed 5 bases from V and 2 bases from J, with 8 bases in between. The CDR3 loop spans 13 amino acids. CDR3 protein: CASSLRDTDTQYF. CDR3 sequence (DNA): TGCGCCAGCAGCTTACGGGACACAGATACGCAGTATTTT.

In DNA form, the CDR3 reads TGTGCCAGCAGCTTAGAAAAGCGGGGGGTCTTTAGCACAGATACGCAGTATTTT. Translation: CASSLEKRGVFSTDTQYF. The chain links TRBV11-2 to TRBJ2-3; 9 bases are a match to TRBD2. J lost 0 bases, V lost 0 bases, and 7 bases had no gene match. The CDR3 totals 18 residues. Germline values: CDR1 SGHAT, CDR2 FQNNGV. The entire variable domain, with the rest obtained from reference TRBV11-2 and TRBJ2-3, is as follows: EAGVAQSPRYKIIEKRQSVAFWCNPISGHATLYWYQQILGQGPKLLIQFQNNGVVDDSQLPKDRFSAERLKGVDSTLKIQPAKLEDSAVYLCASSLEKRGVFSTDTQYFGPGTRLTVL.

As concerns this clone: Other nucleotide sequences from this sample produce the same CDR3. This sequence joins TRBV6-2 or TRBV6-3 and TRBJ2-7, with D unresolved. Trimming took 5 bases from V and 2 from J, leaving 4 bases between them. Per the germline V gene, CDR1 is MNHEY and CDR2 is SVGEGT. There are 11 residues in the CDR3. CDR3 protein: CASSRAYEQYF. The CDR3 region has the DNA TGTGCCAGCAGTCGGGCCTACGAGCAGTACTTC.

This sequence joins TRBV27 and TRBJ2-5; a weak D match, TRBD1 (6 bases). The CDR3 is made up of 16 amino acids. Trimming pared 3 bases from V and 4 bases from J, leaving 18 bases between. From germline, CDR1 is MNHEY and CDR2 SMNVEV (reference sequence). CDR3 sequence: CASSLIPGTWGETQYF. The CDR3 DNA sequence: TGTGCCAGCAGTTTGATCCCCGGGACATGGGGAGAGACCCAGTACTTC.

On this clone itself: One end of the junction is discordant with germline, which a read error may explain. CDR3 sequence (DNA): TGTGCCAGCAGCCTGGGGGGGGTTTCGTTTGGGGACTTC. Protein sequence: CASSLGGVSFGDF. This chain links TRBV12-3 or TRBV12-4 with TRBJ1-2; perhaps TRBD1 as D (5 bases). The CDR3 runs to 13 residues.

The chain couples TRBV24-1 to TRBJ2-7, with D possibly being TRBD1 (5 bases). The CDR3 consists of 14 residues. CDR1 KGHDR and CDR2 SFDVKD come from the germline V gene. Trimming stripped 9 bases from V and 0 bases from J, with 14 bases between. CDR3 in amino acids: CATSTRQSSYEQYF. In DNA form, the CDR3 reads TGTGCCACCTCCACTCGACAGAGCTCCTACGAGCAGTACTTC.

The genes are TRBV7-6 and TRBJ1-1; D perhaps matches TRBD1 (5 bases). The V and J ends lost 4 bases and 6 bases respectively, with 12 bases between them. Germline V gene data show CDR1 as SGHVS and CDR2 as FNYEAQ. The CDR3 sequence is 13 residues long. CDR3 residues: CASSSDGAAEAFF. The CDR3 DNA reads as TGTGCCAGCAGCTCGGATGGGGCAGCTGAAGCTTTCTTT.

This clone was seen more than once but under ten times. The CDR3 coding sequence is TGTGCCAGCAGCCCTGGGACTAGCGGGAGCGATGAGCAGTTCTTC. This translates into CASSPGTSGSDEQFF. The chain is built from TRBV7-9 and TRBJ2-1, with 14 nucleotides matching TRBD2. Trimming took 5 bases from V and 8 from J; bases not matched to a gene: 5. The CDR3 is 15 amino acids. Germline CDR1 reads SEHNR; CDR2 reads FQNEAQ (reference sequence).

This rearrangement joins TRBV30 to TRBJ2-1; 7 bases map to TRBD2. This CDR3 has 11 residues. Per germline, CDR1 GTSNPN and CDR2 SVGIG (reference sequence). With 3 bases clipped from V and 14 bases from J, the junction kept 7 bases outside the gene matches. The CDR3, as DNA: TGTGCCTGGAGGAGACGGGCGGGGGAGTTCTTC. The encoded protein is CAWRRRAGEFF.